The 10 T cell receptor beta chains listed next were all sequenced from one sample in a study of graft-versus-host responses after intestinal transplantation. The assay was immunoSEQ multiplex PCR, and TCRdb's table has in-frame clones only and misses some. This table has approximately 20,000 clones, roughly 86% appearing once. This sample comprised PBMCs, obtained approximately 33 weeks after intestinal transplant. The receptors originated from a human patient who received an intestinal transplant, so some T cells may come from the graft donor.

This clone was detected once. The chain combines TRBV5-6 with TRBJ2-7; D might be TRBD1 or TRBD2, each matching 5 bases. Looked up from germline, CDR1 is SGHDT and CDR2 is YYEEEE. V shed 4 bases and J shed 6 bases, with 17 bases lying between them. The CDR3 has 14 amino acids. CDR3 in DNA: TGTGCCAGCAGCAGGGGACCTTTATCCGGCGAGCAGTACTTC. It specifies CASSRGPLSGEQYF.

This chain connects TRBV5-5 to TRBJ1-4; 7 nucleotides line up with TRBD1. In germline, CDR1 is SGHKS, CDR2 YYEKEE (reference sequence). This CDR3 is 18 amino acids long. After removal of 6 bases from V and 0 bases from J, the junction contained 14 bases not matched to a gene. The CDR3 sequence: CASTPRLQGGTTNEKLFF. In nucleotides, the CDR3 is TGTGCCAGCACCCCTCGTCTTCAGGGGGGAACAACTAATGAAAAACTGTTTTTT.

The chain joins TRBV7-9 to TRBJ2-5; D unclear. Trimming pared 4 bases from V and 4 bases from J, leaving 4 bases between. The CDR3 contains 11 residues. In germline, CDR1 is SEHNR, CDR2 FQNEAQ (reference sequence). The CDR3: CASSYRETQYF. CDR3 DNA sequence: TGTGCCAGCAGCTATAGAGAGACCCAGTACTTC.

This clone was detected only once. This rearrangement joins TRBV6-1 to TRBJ1-1; 8 bases align to TRBD1. Germline values: CDR1 MNHNS, CDR2 SASEGT. V lost 6 bases, J lost 7 bases, and 7 bases stayed unmatched. CDR3 length: 13 residues. Here the CDR3 DNA reads TGTGCCAGCAGAAAGGGACAGGTCCTTGAAGCTTTCTTT. Protein: CASRKGQVLEAFF.

The chain couples TRBV5-5 to TRBJ2-1; D may be TRBD2 (6 bases). The CDR3 is made up of 16 amino acids. CDR1 is SGHKS, CDR2 YYEKEE, per germline (reference sequence). Trimming took off 3 bases at V and 0 bases at J, with 13 bases between the two ends. The CDR3 protein is CASSSRDGSSYNEQFF. The DNA for the CDR3 is TGTGCCAGCAGCTCCCGGGACGGGAGCTCCTACAATGAGCAGTTCTTC. Filled out from reference TRBV5-5 and TRBJ2-1, the complete variable domain reads DAGVTQSPTHLIKTRGQQVTLRCSPISGHKSVSWYQQVLGQGPQFIFQYYEKEERGRGNFPDRFSARQFPNYSSELNVNALLLGDSALYLCASSSRDGSSYNEQFFGPGTRLTVL.

CDR3 in DNA: TGTGCCAGCAGTGAGTACAGGGCCTTTTACGAGCAGTACTTC. Its translation: CASSEYRAFYEQYF. The chain links TRBV2 to TRBJ2-7, with a weak D call TRBD1 (6 bases). The germline V gene encodes CDR1 SNHLY and CDR2 FYNNEI. V lost 3 bases and J 4 bases, leaving 13 bases between the germline ends. This CDR3 is 14 amino acids long.

V gene TRBV10-1 combines with J gene TRBJ2-3; 8 positions match TRBD2. Looked up from germline, CDR1 is WNHNN and CDR2 is SYGVQD (reference sequence). V gave up 3 bases and J gave up 10 bases; unmatched junction bases: 6. This CDR3 contains 13 residues. This CDR3 is CASSDTTSGPQYF. The CDR3 DNA reads TGCGCCAGCAGTGACACAACTAGCGGTCCGCAGTATTTT.

The rearrangement joins TRBV4-1 to TRBJ2-5; a weak D match, TRBD2 (6 bases). This CDR3 comprises 18 residues. The germline V gene encodes CDR1 MGHRA and CDR2 YSYEKL. The germline V and J ends were trimmed by 0 bases and 2 bases, with 19 bases remaining between them. CDR3 loop: CASSQDWGHWGDQETQYF. The CDR3 nucleotides read TGCGCCAGCAGCCAAGATTGGGGCCACTGGGGGGATCAAGAGACCCAGTACTTC.

The V and J genes are TRBV10-2 and TRBJ2-7; D tentatively fits TRBD1 or TRBD2 (5 bases each). The V and J ends lost 2 bases and 5 bases respectively, with 13 bases between them. The CDR3 has 14 amino acids. The germline V gene encodes CDR1 WSHSY and CDR2 SAAADI. In nucleotides, the CDR3 is TGCGCCAGCAGTGAGCGGGGACCCCACGACGAGCAGTACTTC. It translates to CASSERGPHDEQYF.

V gene TRBV4-2 combines with J gene TRBJ2-1; D call uncertain. Germline V gene data show CDR1 as LGHNA and CDR2 as YNFKEQ. The CDR3 spans 14 residues. The ends were cut back, 0 bases at V and 2 bases at J, with 5 bases in the middle. CDR3 amino acids: CASSQEVPYNEQFF. CDR3 bases: TGTGCCAGCAGCCAAGAAGTTCCCTACAATGAGCAGTTCTTC.